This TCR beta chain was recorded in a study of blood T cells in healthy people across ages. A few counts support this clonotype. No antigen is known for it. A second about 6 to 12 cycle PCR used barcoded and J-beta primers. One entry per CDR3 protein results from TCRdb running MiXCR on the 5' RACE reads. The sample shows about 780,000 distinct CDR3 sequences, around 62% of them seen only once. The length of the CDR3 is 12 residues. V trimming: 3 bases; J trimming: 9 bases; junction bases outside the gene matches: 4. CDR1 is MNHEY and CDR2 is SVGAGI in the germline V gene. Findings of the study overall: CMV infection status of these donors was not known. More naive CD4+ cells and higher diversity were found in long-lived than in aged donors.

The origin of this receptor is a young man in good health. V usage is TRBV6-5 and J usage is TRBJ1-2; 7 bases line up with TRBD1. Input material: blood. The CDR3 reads CASSYQGESYTF. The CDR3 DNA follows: TGTGCCAGCAGTTATCAGGGGGAGAGCTACACCTTC.